One and the same sample provided the 32 T cell receptor beta chains below, sequenced in a study of blood T cell repertoires in COVID-19. Produced via immunoSEQ multiplex PCR; TCRdb's table is partial and in-frame only. The table shows 20,000 to 25,000 clones, with 80% to 90% occurring only once. The sequenced sample consisted of peripheral blood. The origin of the receptors is a woman of 80 years or more with active or convalescent COVID-19.

This chain joins TRBV3-1 (or the pseudogene TRBV3-2) and TRBJ2-7; 9 positions agree with TRBD1. V lost 1 base, J lost 3 bases, and 4 bases stayed unmatched. Per germline, CDR1 LGHDT and CDR2 YNNKEL (reference sequence). This CDR3 has 15 residues. CDR3 nucleotide sequence: TGTGCCAGCAGCCAAGGCGTGACAGGGGGCTACGAGCAGTACTTC. Translated, it gives CASSQGVTGGYEQYF.

The chain combines TRBV10-3 with TRBJ1-6; no clear D gene. Germline CDR1 is ENHRY and CDR2 is SYGVKD. This CDR3 is built from 13 residues. Trimming left V 3 bases short and J 8 bases short, with 8 bases between. CDR3 protein: CAISDIGDSPLHF. DNA of the CDR3: TGTGCCATCAGTGATATCGGGGATTCACCCCTCCACTTT.

The chain joins TRBV5-1 to TRBJ2-3; 9 nucleotides align to TRBD1. V shed 6 bases, J shed 2 bases, and the junction held 10 bases outside the gene matches. This CDR3 contains 16 residues. Germline V gene lookup returns CDR1 SGHRS and CDR2 YFSETQ. The CDR3 region is CASTPRGDRATDTQYF. The DNA of the CDR3 is TGCGCCAGCACGCCCCGAGGGGACAGGGCCACAGATACGCAGTATTTT.

The rearrangement joins TRBV7-3 to TRBJ2-7, with TRBD2 identical over 8 bases. V dropped 1 base and J dropped 5; count of bases not matched to a gene: 7. CDR1 is SGHTA and CDR2 is FQGTGA in the germline V gene. There are 15 residues in the CDR3. The CDR3 DNA follows: TGTGCCAGCAGCTTAATGGTAGCGGGGTCGGACGAGCAGTACTTC. It translates to CASSLMVAGSDEQYF.

V is TRBV2 and J is TRBJ1-1; D unresolved. The CDR3 sequence is 14 residues long. V was trimmed by 6 bases and J by 1 base, leaving 12 bases between them. CDR1 is SNHLY and CDR2 is FYNNEI in the germline V gene. CDR3 loop: CASSLRTENTEAFF. CDR3 DNA: TGTGCCAGCAGCTTAAGAACAGAGAACACTGAAGCTTTCTTT.

This chain connects TRBV5-4 to TRBJ1-2, with 9 bases identical to TRBD1. Unmatched junction bases numbered 11, after V lost 0 bases and J lost 5 bases. Germline-derived CDR1 and CDR2 are SGHNT and YYREEE (reference sequence). The CDR3 is 17 residues long. The CDR3: CASSLGNYRGRLYGYTF. The CDR3 DNA reads as TGTGCCAGCAGCTTGGGGAATTACAGGGGGCGCTTATATGGCTACACCTTC.

The chain couples TRBV7-3 to TRBJ1-2, with 7 bases that match TRBD1. V lost 4 bases and J lost 6; bases outside the gene matches: 20. Per germline, CDR1 SGHTA and CDR2 FQGTGA. The CDR3 loop spans 18 amino acids. The CDR3 protein is CASSSRPGDSRLGHGYTF. CDR3 nucleotide sequence: TGTGCCAGCAGCTCTCGCCCCGGGGACAGCCGCCTCGGTCATGGCTACACCTTC. Variable domain in full (rest from reference TRBV7-3 and TRBJ1-2): GAGVSQTPSNKVTEKGKYVELRCDPISGHTALYWYRQSLGQGPEFLIYFQGTGAADDSGLPNDRFFAVRPEGSVSTLKIQRTERGDSAVYLCASSSRPGDSRLGHGYTFGSGTRLTVV.

CDR3 in amino acids: CASSPPGIAGGNYNEQFF. The CDR3 DNA follows: TGTGCCAGCTCACCACCGGGCATAGCGGGGGGCAACTACAATGAGCAGTTCTTC. The chain is built from TRBV18 and TRBJ2-1, with TRBD2 matching 10 bases. In germline, CDR1 is KGHSH, CDR2 LQKENI. V shed 0 bases, J shed 3 bases, and the junction held 8 bases outside the gene matches. The CDR3 extends over 18 amino acids.

A word on this clone: A junction boundary mismatches the germline segment, possibly from a read error. The rearrangement links TRBV29-1 to TRBJ1-3; unclear D gene. CDR3 length: 12 amino acids. Germline CDR1 is SQVTM and CDR2 is ANQGSEA. Here the CDR3 DNA reads TGCAGCGTTGAAGACGGAGGGCCCCTCCAGGATTTT. Amino acids: CSVEDGGPLQDF.

This clone occurred once. The J gene is TRBJ2-7, the V gene TRBV19; 10 bases map to TRBD1. The CDR3 is made up of 13 amino acids. From germline, CDR1 is LNHDA and CDR2 SQIVND (reference sequence). The trim removed 5 bases at V and 3 bases at J, leaving 1 base unmatched. DNA of the CDR3: TGTGCCAGTAGTTGGGACAGGGGCTACGAGCAGTACTTC. It is translated as CASSWDRGYEQYF.

The chain recombines TRBV5-1 with TRBJ1-1, with D possibly being TRBD1 (6 bases). V was cut by 4 bases and J by 6 bases, with 16 bases left in between. The CDR3 extends over 14 amino acids. From germline, CDR1 is SGHRS and CDR2 YFSETQ. CDR3 sequence reads: CASSRLTGSAEAFF. DNA of the CDR3: TGCGCCAGCAGCAGGCTAACAGGGTCGGCTGAAGCTTTCTTT.

The chain couples TRBV12-5 to TRBJ1-3; 7 bases fit TRBD1. CDR1 LGHNT and CDR2 FRNRAP come from the germline V gene. V trimming: 1 base; J trimming: 3 bases; junction bases outside the gene matches: 18. CDR3 length: 20 residues. The CDR3: CASGLDVYDGTAELGNTIYF. The CDR3 DNA is TGTGCTAGTGGTTTGGACGTATACGACGGGACAGCCGAACTTGGAAACACCATATATTTT.

The chain uses TRBV18 and TRBJ2-2, with 8 bases that match TRBD2. Germline values: CDR1 KGHSH, CDR2 LQKENI. The CDR3 is 16 residues long. V was clipped by 3 bases and J by 0 bases; unmatched bases: 3. The CDR3 is CASSPQAGANTGELFF. Written as DNA, the CDR3 is TGTGCCAGCTCACCTCAAGCGGGAGCGAACACCGGGGAGCTGTTTTTT.

V usage is TRBV3-1 (or the pseudogene TRBV3-2) and J usage is TRBJ1-5; 7 bases agree with TRBD1. The length of the CDR3 is 17 residues. The V segment lost 0 bases and the J segment 6 bases; nucleotides outside the gene matches: 11. The germline V gene has CDR1 LGHDT and CDR2 YNNKEL (reference sequence). CDR3 sequence (DNA): TGTGCCAGCAGCCAAGATCGAACGCGACAGGGCGGTCAGCCCCAGCATTTT. This translates into CASSQDRTRQGGQPQHF.

This sequence joins TRBV6-2 or TRBV6-3 and TRBJ2-3, with a tentative D call TRBD2 (6 bases). The CDR3 sequence is 16 residues long. The ends were cut back, 0 bases at V and 4 bases at J, with 14 bases in the middle. Germline V gene sequence: CDR1 MNHEY, CDR2 SVGEGT. CDR3 in DNA: TGTGCCAGCAGTTACTCGGGGGGACCCCCCCCAGATACGCAGTATTTT. Protein product: CASSYSGGPPPDTQYF.

The V gene is TRBV4-2, the J gene TRBJ2-5; maybe TRBD2 (5 bases). The V gene's germline CDR1 is LGHNA and CDR2 YNFKEQ. V was shortened by 2 bases and J by 4 bases, with 14 bases between the two germline ends. The CDR3 runs to 15 residues. The chain's CDR3 is CASSQKLLAPETQYF. The CDR3 coding sequence is TGTGCCAGCAGCCAAAAGCTTCTAGCCCCAGAGACCCAGTACTTC.

The chain couples TRBV6-5 to TRBJ2-7; 10 positions agree with TRBD1. Germline V CDR1 and CDR2: MNHEY, SVGAGI. The CDR3 loop spans 14 amino acids. The V segment lost 5 bases and the J segment 6 bases; nucleotides outside the gene matches: 7. The CDR3 nucleotides are TGTGCCAGCAGTATTGGACAGGGGGTTTCCGAGCAGTACTTC. This gives the protein CASSIGQGVSEQYF.

The chain recombines TRBV30 with TRBJ1-1; 8 nucleotides align to TRBD1. The J segment lost 10 bases and the V segment lost 5 bases, leaving 6 bases of the junction unmatched. The germline gives CDR1 GTSNPN, CDR2 SVGIG (reference sequence). This CDR3 spans 11 amino acids. CDR3 in DNA: TGTGCCTGGGACAGGGGCCTAGGAGCTTTCTTT. Residues: CAWDRGLGAFF.

This clone occurred a few times. This chain joins TRBV18 and TRBJ1-6; a possible D gene is TRBD1 (5 bases). V lost 0 bases and J 7 bases, leaving 10 bases between the germline ends. The germline V gene has CDR1 KGHSH and CDR2 LQKENI. The CDR3 spans 15 residues. CDR3: CASSPPKGMNSPLHF. The CDR3 coding sequence is TGTGCCAGCTCACCACCGAAGGGGATGAATTCACCCCTCCACTTT.

The V gene is TRBV19, the J gene TRBJ1-1; 7 bases agree with TRBD1. The junction had 4 bases not matched to a gene; V was cut back by 6 bases and J by 3 bases. Germline V gene data show CDR1 as LNHDA and CDR2 as SQIVND (reference sequence). CDR3 length: 13 residues. The CDR3 is CASRTGMDTEAFF. Here the CDR3 DNA reads TGTGCCAGTAGGACAGGGATGGACACTGAAGCTTTCTTT.

The genes are TRBV28 and TRBJ2-1; TRBD1 might be the D (6 bases). Trimming took 8 bases from V and 4 from J, leaving 15 bases between them. This CDR3 has 14 residues. Per the germline V gene, CDR1 is MDHEN and CDR2 is SYDVKM. The CDR3 coding sequence is TGTGCCAGCGGGACCGGGACACATTACAATGAGCAGTTCTTC. It encodes CASGTGTHYNEQFF. Variable domain in full (rest from reference TRBV28 and TRBJ2-1): DVKVTQSSRYLVKRTGEKVFLECVQDMDHENMFWYRQDPGLGLRLIYFSYDVKMKEKGDIPEGYSVSREKKERFSLILESASTNQTSMYLCASGTGTHYNEQFFGPGTRLTVL.

V is TRBV5-1 and J is TRBJ2-1, with 9 nucleotides matching TRBD1. V lost 7 bases and J lost 5; bases outside the gene matches: 7. The CDR3 length is 14 residues. Germline V gene lookup returns CDR1 SGHRS and CDR2 YFSETQ. The CDR3: CASLGTGFDNEQFF. CDR3 coding DNA: TGCGCCAGCCTCGGGACAGGGTTCGACAATGAGCAGTTCTTC.

This clone was observed a single time. The chain is built from TRBV5-1 and TRBJ2-6; TRBD1 aligns across 7 bases. Germline values: CDR1 SGHRS, CDR2 YFSETQ. CDR3 size: 19 residues. Trimming cost V 4 bases and J 1 base; bases outside gene matches: 14. CDR3 nucleotides: TGCGCCAGCAGCACTGAAAAGGGGGCGTCGTTATCTGGGGCCAACGTCCTGACTTTC. This gives the protein CASSTEKGASLSGANVLTF. The full variable domain, completed using reference TRBV5-1 and TRBJ2-6, is KAGVTQTPRYLIKTRGQQVTLSCSPISGHRSVSWYQQTPGQGLQFLFEYFSETQRNKGNFPGRFSGRQFSNSRSEMNVSTLELGDSALYLCASSTEKGASLSGANVLTFGAGSRLTVL.

This rearrangement joins TRBV5-5 to TRBJ2-7, with a weak D call TRBD1 (7 bases). Germline CDR1 and CDR2: SGHKS and YYEKEE (reference sequence). The CDR3 loop spans 14 amino acids. V was shortened by 4 bases and J by 4 bases, with 15 bases between the two germline ends. The CDR3 here is CASSPGDSRYEQYF. The CDR3 coding sequence is TGTGCCAGCAGCCCGGGGGACAGCAGGTACGAGCAGTACTTC.

The chain carries TRBV14 and TRBJ2-2; D call uncertain. This CDR3 has 13 residues. Between the trimmed V and J ends, which lost 0 bases and 4 bases, there was a span of 3 bases. Per the germline V gene, CDR1 is SGHDN and CDR2 is FVKESK. The CDR3 spells CASSQDITGELFF. In DNA form, the CDR3 reads TGTGCCAGCAGCCAAGATATCACCGGGGAGCTGTTTTTT.

The V call is TRBV6-5, the J call TRBJ2-1; D might be TRBD1 (6 bases). Germline CDR1 MNHEY, CDR2 SVGAGI. The CDR3 is made up of 15 amino acids. V lost 2 bases, J lost 1 base, and 9 bases lay in between. This chain's CDR3 is CASSYPGTSYNEQFF. CDR3 coding DNA: TGTGCCAGCAGTTACCCCGGGACATCCTACAATGAGCAGTTCTTC.

V usage is TRBV4-1 and J usage is TRBJ2-1, with TRBD2 matching over 13 bases. CDR3 length equals 15 residues. V shed 5 bases and J 4 bases; nucleotides not matched to a gene: 2. Germline values: CDR1 MGHRA, CDR2 YSYEKL. Here the CDR3 DNA reads TGCGCCAGCAGCAGGGGACTAGCGGGGTACAATGAGCAGTTCTTC. Its protein product is CASSRGLAGYNEQFF.

This sequence joins TRBV29-1 and TRBJ1-2, with 10 bases lining up with TRBD1. V was pared by 6 bases and J by 5 bases, with 3 bases of the junction left unmatched. This CDR3 comprises 12 residues. CDR1 and CDR2 from the germline V gene are SQVTM and ANQGSEA. DNA for the CDR3: TGCAGCGTCCGGGACAGGGGTTATGGCTACACCTTC. This sequence encodes CSVRDRGYGYTF. Filled out from reference TRBV29-1 and TRBJ1-2, the complete variable domain reads SAVISQKPSRDICQRGTSLTIQCQVDSQVTMMFWYRQQPGQSLTLIATANQGSEATYESGFVIDKFPISRPNLTFSTLTVSNMSPEDSSIYLCSVRDRGYGYTFGSGTRLTVV.

V usage is TRBV5-4 and J usage is TRBJ1-2; D is uncertain. The CDR3 length is 16 residues. Trimming left V 0 bases short and J 3 bases short, with 15 bases between. Germline V gene sequence: CDR1 SGHNT, CDR2 YYREEE (reference sequence). CDR3 sequence reads: CASSLAAGARDYGYTF. The CDR3 coding sequence is TGTGCCAGCAGCTTGGCCGCGGGAGCCCGGGACTATGGCTACACCTTC.

J is TRBJ2-1 and V is TRBV28; TRBD1 agrees at 8 bases. Per germline, CDR1 MDHEN and CDR2 SYDVKM. There are 16 residues in the CDR3. V gave up 6 bases and J gave up 7 bases; unmatched junction bases: 14. The chain's CDR3 is CASRSLGQVRINEQFF. The CDR3 nucleotides are TGTGCCAGCAGAAGCCTGGGACAGGTTCGTATAAATGAGCAGTTCTTC. Complete variable domain (other parts from reference TRBV28 and TRBJ2-1): DVKVTQSSRYLVKRTGEKVFLECVQDMDHENMFWYRQDPGLGLRLIYFSYDVKMKEKGDIPEGYSVSREKKERFSLILESASTNQTSMYLCASRSLGQVRINEQFFGPGTRLTVL.

This clone was seen a single time. The chain joins TRBV1 to TRBJ2-7; no check of the table's D call, TRBD1, against the DNA was made. TRBV1 is classified as a pseudogene. The CDR3 spans 16 residues. CDR3 sequence: CTSSPSGGTGSYEQYF. The CDR3 DNA is TGCACCAGCAGCCCTTCAGGGGGGACAGGCTCCTACGAGCAGTACTTC.

The genes are TRBV10-3 and TRBJ1-2, with TRBD1 identical over 10 bases. The CDR3 is 15 residues long. Germline CDR1 is ENHRY and CDR2 is SYGVKD. V lost 3 bases, J lost 6 bases, and 7 bases stayed unmatched. CDR3 in amino acids: CAISDLGQGGNGYTF. The CDR3 DNA reads as TGTGCCATCAGTGACCTTGGACAGGGGGGGAATGGCTACACCTTC.